A single TCR beta chain is shown here with its context. The data were taken from a study of blood T cell repertoires in COVID-19. Sequencing was performed with immunoSEQ multiplex PCR; in TCRdb, only in-frame clones are kept and a portion is missing. The table has 200,000 to 300,000 clones, about four fifths seen once. The source is a woman older than 75 with COVID-19, enrolled during active disease. Sample: peripheral blood.

The CDR3 region has the DNA TGTGCCAGCAGCCCAGGAACAGGACCCCTCTATGGCTACACCTTC. It specifies CASSPGTGPLYGYTF. V is TRBV7-6 and J is TRBJ1-2; the D gene is possibly TRBD1 (5 bases). Per the germline V gene, CDR1 is SGHVS and CDR2 is FNYEAQ. The length of the CDR3 is 15 residues. V shed 5 bases and J shed 4 bases, with 17 bases lying between them.